These 23 T cell receptor beta chains came from one sample sequenced in a study of tumor-infiltrating lymphocytes in primary liver carcinoma. Unsorted whole blood supplied the blood RNA, and germline DNA was isolated too. A constant-region primer served to make TCR beta cDNA from roughly 460 ng total RNA. Libraries for TCR beta were built through three nested multiplex PCR rounds, which together made up a slightly modified ARM-PCR procedure. Forward primers for TRBV1-TRBV30 and a C-beta reverse primer served the first two PCR rounds, at 10 cycles each. MiXCR was run by TCRdb on the multiplex PCR reads, yielding one entry per CDR3 protein. The repertoire holds 320,000 or so distinct CDR3 sequences, with approximately 65% as singletons. The sample consisted of peripheral blood. Every receptor here comes from a man aged 35 to 55 with primary liver carcinoma and hepatitis B virus infection.

As to this clonotype: A much larger clone is a single base away; this may be a read error. V gene TRBV6-5 combines with J gene TRBJ2-7, with unresolved D. Per the germline V gene, CDR1 is MNHEY and CDR2 is SVGAGI. The CDR3 is 15 residues long. Written as DNA, the CDR3 is TGTCCCAGCAGTTACTCTGCAGCCCTCCCCTACGAGCAGTACTTC. Amino acid sequence: CPSSYSAALPYEQYF.

Worth noting for this clonotype: This sequence may be a read error, since a much larger clone differs from it by one base. The chain uses TRBV29-1 and TRBJ2-1; 9 bases align to TRBD1. This CDR3 has 13 amino acids. CDR1 is SQVTM and CDR2 is ANQGSEA in the germline V gene. The CDR3 DNA sequence: TGCAGCGTTCCGGGACAGGGCGATGCTGAGCAGCTCTTC. The encoded protein is CSVPGQGDAEQLF.

This clonotype was seen a few times. The chain has TRBV5-1 and TRBJ2-1; 14 bases are a match to TRBD2. Germline CDR1 SGHRS, CDR2 YFSETQ. The CDR3 covers 15 residues. Germline trimming cut 4 bases from V and 7 bases from J; bases unmatched to any gene: 4. CDR3 bases: TGCGCCAGCAGCGGGGGACTAGCGGGAGCAAATGAGCAGTTCTTC. Amino acids: CASSGGLAGANEQFF.

Notes on this clonotype: A much bigger clone sits one base away, suggesting this may be a read error. CDR3 sequence (DNA): TGTGCCATCAGTGAAGGACGGGGGGCTAACAATGAGCAGTTCTTC. Translation gives CAISEGRGANNEQFF. The V call is TRBV10-3, the J call TRBJ2-1, with a weak D call TRBD2 (7 bases). This CDR3 contains 15 residues. The germline CDR1 and CDR2 sequences are ENHRY and SYGVKD. The ends were cut back, 3 bases at V and 5 bases at J, with 14 bases in the middle.

This clonotype was counted between two and nine times. The chain joins TRBV11-3 to TRBJ2-1; TRBD2 aligns across 7 bases. Per germline, CDR1 SGHNT and CDR2 YENEEA. The CDR3 extends over 14 amino acids. Trimming took 1 base from V and 10 from J; bases not matched to a gene: 7. The CDR3 sequence: CASSLGAGTKEQFF. In DNA form, the CDR3 reads TGTGCCAGCAGCTTAGGAGCGGGGACCAAGGAGCAGTTCTTC.

About this clonotype: One end of the junction varies from germline; a read error may be responsible. V and J are TRBV5-5 and TRBJ1-1; D perhaps matches TRBD1 (5 bases). Germline values: CDR1 SGHKS, CDR2 YYEKEE (reference sequence). The length of the CDR3 is 15 residues. The chain's CDR3 is CASSPGTGIGTEALF. For the CDR3, the DNA is TGTGCCAGCAGCCCAGGGACGGGTATAGGCACTGAAGCTCTCTTT.

The genes are TRBV10-3 and TRBJ1-5; 8 bases agree with TRBD1. The CDR3 covers 14 residues. Germline V gene sequence: CDR1 ENHRY, CDR2 SYGVKD. The V and J ends lost 5 bases and 2 bases, in that order; junction bases with no gene match: 2. CDR3 DNA sequence: TGTGCCATCAGTACAGGGGGTGGCAATCAGCCCCAGCATTTT. This encodes CAISTGGGNQPQHF.

Points on this clonotype: One end of the junction fails to match germline, which may point to a read error. The chain has TRBV6-1 and TRBJ2-1, with D unclear. This CDR3 is 13 amino acids long. CDR1 MNHNS and CDR2 SASEGT come from the germline V gene. CDR3 sequence: CASRNNIYSEQLF. The CDR3 DNA follows: TGTGCCAGCAGAAACAATATCTACAGTGAGCAGTTATTC.

Comments on this clonotype: A much bigger clone sits one base away, suggesting this may be a read error. This chain joins TRBV6-5 and TRBJ2-3, with 7 bases identical to TRBD1. CDR1 and CDR2 (germline): MNHEY, SVGAGI. CDR3 length: 14 amino acids. The CDR3 loop is CASSYDRATDKQYF. Written as DNA, the CDR3 is TGTGCCAGCAGTTACGACAGGGCAACAGATAAGCAGTATTTT.

For this clonotype: This sequence may be a read error, since a much larger clone differs from it by one base. V and J are TRBV12-3 or TRBV12-4 and TRBJ1-6; D gene uncertain. CDR3 length: 11 residues. V lost 6 bases to trimming and J lost 10 bases, with 7 bases between them. The CDR3 DNA reads TGTGCCAGCAGCATAGGCTCACCCCTCCACTTT. This codes for CASSIGSPLHF.

On this clonotype: Sequence at one end of the junction differs from germline and may be a read error. The V and J genes are TRBV6-2 or TRBV6-3 and TRBJ2-6; TRBD1 agrees at 7 bases. CDR1 is MNHEY and CDR2 is SVGEGT in the germline V gene. The CDR3 consists of 16 residues. CDR3 nucleotides: TGTGTCAGCAGTCGTGGACAGGTCGGGGGGGCCAACGTCCTGACTTTC. Its translation: CVSSRGQVGGANVLTF.

Of note for this clonotype: A clone one base away is much larger, so this may be a read error. Lacking the conserved final phenylalanine or tryptophan, this CDR3 likely reflects a read error. The chain is built from TRBV29-1 and TRBJ2-1; possible D gene TRBD1, 6 bases. Germline CDR1 is SQVTM and CDR2 is ANQGSEA. With 3 bases removed from V and 8 bases from J, the gap between germline ends came to 11 bases. The CDR3 sequence is 12 residues long. This CDR3 reads CSVDRGFDEQFS. The CDR3, as DNA: TGCAGCGTTGACAGGGGCTTCGATGAGCAGTTCTCC.

With regard to this clonotype: The CDR3 does not end in the conserved phenylalanine or tryptophan, so this is likely a read error. The genes are TRBV10-2 and TRBJ2-1; D is uncertain. CDR3 length: 14 residues. V lost 0 bases and J 10 bases, leaving 13 bases between the germline ends. Germline V gene data show CDR1 as WSHSY and CDR2 as SAAADI. The CDR3 DNA follows: TGCGCCAGCAGTGAGTCAGTGGCCCGCCAAGAGCAGTTCTTA. Translating it yields CASSESVARQEQFL.

Turning to this clonotype: A much larger clone differs by one base, so this may be a read error. The chain recombines TRBV10-2 with TRBJ2-1; D may be TRBD1 (6 bases). Per the germline V gene, CDR1 is WSHSY and CDR2 is SAAADI. The CDR3 extends over 13 amino acids. V was pared by 7 bases and J by 10 bases, with 17 bases between. The CDR3 region is CASIPGQAREQFF. DNA for the CDR3: TGCGCCAGCATCCCGGGACAAGCTAGGGAGCAGTTCTTC.

The table lists this clonotype with many counts. The J gene is TRBJ2-2, the V gene TRBV6-6; tentatively, D is TRBD2 (6 bases). Germline CDR1 reads MNHNY; CDR2 reads SVGAGI (reference sequence). The CDR3 covers 15 residues. V lost 2 bases and J 6 bases, leaving 13 bases between the germline ends. This CDR3 is CASSYLSSGAGELFF. DNA of the CDR3: TGTGCCAGCAGTTACCTTTCATCGGGAGCCGGGGAGCTGTTTTTT.

This clonotype has only one observation. A much larger clonotype is one base distant, so this may be a read error. This sequence joins TRBV6-1 and TRBJ1-3; no definite D call. From germline, CDR1 is MNHNS and CDR2 SASEGT. The CDR3 length is 19 residues. In DNA form, the CDR3 reads TGTACCAGCAGTAGAAATATACTCAACGACCCGAGCTCTGGAAACACCATATATTTT. Translation: CTSSRNILNDPSSGNTIYF.

Remarks on this clonotype: The junction departs from germline at one end; a sequencing error may be responsible. This chain connects TRBV10-2 to TRBJ2-7; D may be TRBD2 (6 bases). Germline V gene lookup returns CDR1 WSHSY and CDR2 SAAADI. This CDR3 is 14 amino acids long. The CDR3 loop reads CASGESFWGGEQYF. Here the CDR3 DNA reads TGCGCCAGCGGTGAGTCCTTCTGGGGAGGCGAGCAGTACTTC.

Points on this clonotype: One end of the junction is discordant with germline, which a read error may explain. The chain links TRBV14 to TRBJ2-3; TRBD2 matches 13 bases. The CDR3 is 15 amino acids. CDR1 SGHDN and CDR2 FVKESK come from the germline V gene. CDR3 residues: CASNQGLAGVDTQYF. The CDR3 coding sequence is TGTGCCAGCAACCAAGGACTAGCGGGAGTAGATACGCAGTATTTT.

In its sample, this clonotype was seen a few times. J is TRBJ2-5 and V is TRBV7-3; the D is unclear. The CDR3 is 15 residues long. Trimming pared 4 bases from V and 1 base from J, leaving 13 bases between. The germline V gene encodes CDR1 SGHTA and CDR2 FQGTGA. CDR3 DNA: TGTGCCAGCAGCTCAGGTCTTGGGCGCCAAGAGACCCAGTACTTC. Protein product: CASSSGLGRQETQYF.

About this clonotype itself: A junction boundary mismatches the germline segment, possibly from a read error. The chain combines TRBV29-1 with TRBJ2-3; a weak D match, TRBD1 (5 bases). The J call may be faulty, since TRBJ1-5 better matches the DNA end. The CDR3 length is 14 residues. Germline V gene data show CDR1 as SQVTM and CDR2 as ANQGSEA. CDR3 nucleotides: TGCAGCATTGAGACTAGCTGGGACCCAGATACGCAGCATTTT. Its protein is CSIETSWDPDTQHF.

A note on this clonotype: This could be a read error, since a much larger clone is one nucleotide away. The chain has TRBV29-1 and TRBJ1-3, with unresolved D. Germline CDR1 reads SQVTM; CDR2 reads ANQGSEA. V lost 7 bases and J lost 0, with 10 bases in between. This CDR3 contains 13 residues. The CDR3 is CSDVGSSGNTIYF. The CDR3 DNA reads TGCAGCGATGTGGGTAGCTCTGGAAACACCATATATTTT.

This clonotype was recorded a few times. CDR3 DNA sequence: TGTGCCAGCAGCTTTTGGGGGAGGTACAATGAGCAGTTCTTC. This sequence encodes CASSFWGRYNEQFF. The chain recombines TRBV5-4 with TRBJ2-1; possible D gene TRBD2, 6 bases. Trimming removed 2 bases at V and 4 bases at J, with 10 bases between. This CDR3 region has 14 residues. Germline values: CDR1 SGHNT, CDR2 YYREEE (reference sequence).

This chain connects TRBV5-4 to TRBJ2-3; 8 nucleotides align to TRBD2. The junction had 16 bases not matched to a gene; V was cut back by 2 bases and J by 11 bases. This CDR3 region has 16 residues. Germline loops: CDR1 SGHNT, CDR2 YYREEE (reference sequence). The CDR3 region is CASSLDLAGGSDRQYF. CDR3 sequence (DNA): TGTGCCAGCAGCTTAGACCTAGCGGGCGGATCGGACAGGCAGTATTTT.